Shown below are 22 T cell receptor beta chains from a single sample sequenced in a study of tumor-infiltrating lymphocytes in primary liver carcinoma. Researchers generated TCR beta cDNA from around 0.55 ug of total RNA, relying on a constant-region primer. Libraries of TCR beta came from three nested multiplex PCR rounds with slightly modified ARM-PCR. Two initial PCR rounds of 10 to 11 cycles each paired TRBV1-TRBV30 forward primers with a C-beta reverse primer. TCRdb re-called the multiplex PCR reads with MiXCR, one entry per CDR3 protein. The table shows 90,000 to 100,000 distinct CDR3 sequences, with around two thirds occurring only once. Co-extraction of both nucleic acids (RNA and DNA) used roughly 19-33 mg of unsorted bulk tissue. Sequencing was performed on liver tumor tissue from sampling region 5. The sample's subset: tumor region T5, tumor centre. These receptors were taken from an older woman with primary liver carcinoma and hepatitis B virus infection.

The sample holds many counts of this clonotype. The rearrangement links TRBV12-3 or TRBV12-4 to TRBJ2-1; D unresolved. The CDR3 covers 16 residues. V was trimmed by 3 bases and J by 5 bases, leaving 17 bases between them. The CDR3 coding sequence is TGTGCCAGCAGTTTGTCTGGCAGACCAGGTCACAATGAGCAGTTCTTC. It is translated as CASSLSGRPGHNEQFF.

The chain carries TRBV7-3 and TRBJ2-1; TRBD2 matches 13 bases. The J segment lost 9 bases and the V segment lost 0 bases, leaving 14 bases of the junction unmatched. Germline V gives CDR1 SGHTA, CDR2 FQGTGA. The CDR3 totals 19 residues. DNA of the CDR3: TGTGCCAGCAGCTTAACGGGACAGGGGGGACTAGCGGGAAGTAGTGAGCAGTTCTTC. As protein: CASSLTGQGGLAGSSEQFF.

This clonotype has just one count. One base away lies a much larger clone, so this may be a sequencing read error. This chain's CDR3 is CVTSDRGQGRTGELFF. CDR3 coding DNA: TGTGTCACCAGTGATAGGGGACAGGGAAGAACCGGGGAGCTGTTTTTT. The rearrangement uses TRBV24-1 and TRBJ2-2; the match to TRBD1 covers 9 bases. The CDR3 runs to 16 residues. From germline, CDR1 is KGHDR and CDR2 SFDVKD.

Comments on this clonotype: Germline and junction disagree at one end, which may indicate a read error. This sequence joins TRBV11-2 and TRBJ2-1, with 11 positions matching TRBD2. CDR1 and CDR2 from the germline V gene are SGHAT and FQNNGV. The CDR3 length is 16 residues. This CDR3 is CARSRWTSGLENEQFF. The CDR3 DNA sequence: TGTGCCAGGAGCCGGTGGACTAGCGGGTTAGAAAATGAACAGTTCTTC. Full variable domain (rest looked up from reference TRBV11-2 and TRBJ2-1): EAGVAQSPRYKIIEKRQSVAFWCNPISGHATLYWYQQILGQGPKLLIQFQNNGVVDDSQLPKDRFSAERLKGVDSTLKIQPAKLEDSAVYLCARSRWTSGLENEQFFGPGTRLTVL.

This clonotype was seen only a few times. The chain joins TRBV28 to TRBJ2-2; 8 bases fit TRBD1. The V and J ends lost 5 bases and 3 bases, in that order; junction bases with no gene match: 8. CDR1 and CDR2 (germline): MDHEN, SYDVKM. The CDR3 length is 16 residues. The CDR3 DNA reads TGTGCCAGCAGTACCAGAAGGGGACAGGACACCGGGGAGCTGTTTTTT. Translated: CASSTRRGQDTGELFF.

A remark on this clonotype: An end of the junction does not agree with germline; a read error may underlie this. This chain uses TRBV11-2 with TRBJ2-1; the D call may be TRBD1 or TRBD2 (7 bases each). This CDR3 comprises 16 residues. The V gene's germline CDR1 is SGHAT and CDR2 FQNNGV. DNA of the CDR3: TGTGCCGGCAGCTCAGGGGGGGGTCAGCTGAGGAATGAGCAGTTCTTC. Residues: CAGSSGGGQLRNEQFF.

The CDR3 protein is CSDRISGSEQFF. In DNA, the CDR3 is TGCAGCGATAGGATTAGCGGCAGTGAGCAGTTCTTC. The V call is TRBV29-1, the J call TRBJ2-1; D perhaps matches TRBD2 (6 bases). V was cut by 7 bases and J by 9 bases, with 16 bases left in between. Germline V CDR1 and CDR2: SQVTM, ANQGSEA. The CDR3 is 12 amino acids.

Details on this clonotype: The germline gene is not matched at one end of the junction; a read error may be the cause. The J gene is TRBJ2-2, the V gene TRBV11-2, with D tentatively TRBD2 (5 bases). Germline V gene sequence: CDR1 SGHAT, CDR2 FQNNGV. The CDR3 spans 13 residues. The CDR3 loop is CASGLDRTGELFF. For the CDR3, the DNA is TGTGCCAGCGGATTAGATAGGACTGGGGAGTTGTTTTTT.

This clonotype was seen many times. This chain joins TRBV5-1 and TRBJ2-7; 8 bases map to TRBD1. CDR1 and CDR2 from the germline V gene are SGHRS and YFSETQ. The junction had 7 bases not matched to a gene; V was cut back by 2 bases and J by 12 bases. The length of the CDR3 is 12 residues. CDR3 DNA: TGCGCCAGCAGCTTCGACAGGGGCCACTCGTACTTC. It translates to CASSFDRGHSYF.

Turning to this clonotype: A much bigger clone sits one base away, suggesting this may be a read error. The chain couples TRBV6-1 to TRBJ2-3; D gene uncertain. CDR3 length: 15 residues. CDR1 is MNHNS, CDR2 SASEGT, per germline. V was cut by 2 bases and J by 4 bases, with 13 bases left in between. The CDR3 is CASSEYYSSPDTQYF. CDR3 sequence (DNA): TGTGCCAGCAGTGAATACTACAGCAGCCCAGATACGCAGTATTTT.

Turning to this clonotype: The CDR3 does not close with the conserved phenylalanine or tryptophan, likely indicating a read error. The chain recombines TRBV11-2 with TRBJ1-6, with 7 bases fitting TRBD1. The germline V gene has CDR1 SGHAT and CDR2 FQNNGV. The CDR3 consists of 15 residues. The CDR3 spells CVSRTEGANNSPLHI. CDR3 coding DNA: TGTGTCAGCCGGACTGAGGGGGCGAATAATTCACCCCTCCACATT.

This clonotype was picked up many times. The chain employs TRBV6-2 or TRBV6-3 and TRBJ2-1; perhaps TRBD2 as D (5 bases). Germline V gene lookup returns CDR1 MNHEY and CDR2 SVGEGT. Trimming pared 6 bases from V and 5 bases from J, leaving 14 bases between. The CDR3 has 14 amino acids. CDR3 sequence: CASSRPMRDNEQFF. CDR3 DNA: TGTGCCAGCAGCCGCCCTATGCGGGACAATGAGCAGTTCTTC.

Turning to this clonotype: A much larger clone sits a single nucleotide away, making a read error possible. This chain links TRBV10-3 with TRBJ1-5; unclear D gene. The CDR3 is 12 residues long. Germline CDR1 reads ENHRY; CDR2 reads SYGVKD. Written as DNA, the CDR3 is TGTACCATCAGTGAGTCCCCGGGGCCCCAGCATTTT. This gives the protein CTISESPGPQHF.

This rearrangement joins TRBV11-2 to TRBJ1-2; D is possibly TRBD1 (5 bases). This CDR3 spans 15 amino acids. V was cut by 9 bases and J by 5 bases, with 22 bases left in between. The germline V gene has CDR1 SGHAT and CDR2 FQNNGV. CDR3 bases: TGTGCCAGATGCTTAGATCCCTCAGGGAAGTATGGCTACACCTTC. Translation: CARCLDPSGKYGYTF.

The V call is TRBV11-2, the J call TRBJ2-2; D is unresolved. The CDR3 contains 13 residues. Germline V gene lookup returns CDR1 SGHAT and CDR2 FQNNGV. CDR3: CISSLDRSVELFF. The CDR3 region has the DNA TGTATCAGCAGCTTAGATAGGAGTGTGGAGCTGTTTTTT.

Comments on this clonotype: The junction departs from germline at one end; a sequencing error may be responsible. V and J are TRBV11-2 and TRBJ2-7; 8 bases align to TRBD1. The CDR3 length is 15 residues. Looked up from germline, CDR1 is SGHAT and CDR2 is FQNNGV. Written as DNA, the CDR3 is TGTGCCAACACCTTCGGACAGGGATTATTCTACGTGCAGTACTTC. Amino acids: CANTFGQGLFYVQYF.

CDR3 nucleotides: TGTGCCAGCGCATCCGGTACGGGCGAATACCAGCCCCAGCATTTT. Translating gives CASASGTGEYQPQHF. V usage is TRBV28 and J usage is TRBJ1-5; D remains ambiguous. Germline lookup yields CDR1 MDHEN and CDR2 SYDVKM. This CDR3 is 15 amino acids long. Trimming pared 8 bases from V and 7 bases from J, leaving 21 bases between.

As to this clonotype: The missing conserved phenylalanine or tryptophan at the end of this CDR3 makes a read error likely. The chain joins TRBV11-2 to TRBJ1-6; D uncertain. V was pared by 3 bases and J by 11 bases, with 11 bases between. Germline V gene lookup returns CDR1 SGHAT and CDR2 FQNNGV. The CDR3 length is 13 residues. This CDR3 is CASSFVMSPPLHS. CDR3 sequence (DNA): TGTGCCAGCAGCTTTGTAATGAGTCCACCCCTCCACTCT.

Ten or more counts support this clonotype. This rearrangement joins TRBV4-2 to TRBJ1-6; 8 bases agree with TRBD1. J gave up 8 bases and V 4 bases, and 7 bases lay outside the gene matches. CDR3 length equals 15 residues. Germline V CDR1 and CDR2: LGHNA, YNFKEQ. The CDR3 is CASSPLGTGDSPLHF. CDR3 nucleotide sequence: TGTGCCAGCAGCCCACTAGGGACAGGCGATTCACCCCTCCACTTT.

This clonotype was counted at least ten times. The chain links TRBV7-9 to TRBJ2-5; D remains unclear. Per the germline V gene, CDR1 is SEHNR and CDR2 is FQNEAQ (reference sequence). This CDR3 comprises 14 residues. V lost 2 bases to trimming and J lost 2 bases, with 9 bases between them. In DNA form, the CDR3 reads TGTGCCAGCAGCTTACGTGCCCGGCAAGAGACCCAGTACTTC. This sequence encodes CASSLRARQETQYF. Full variable domain (outside the CDR3, taken from reference TRBV7-9 and TRBJ2-5): DTGVSQNPRHKITKRGQNVTFRCDPISEHNRLYWYRQTLGQGPEFLTYFQNEAQLEKSRLLSDRFSAERPKGSFSTLEIQRTEQGDSAMYLCASSLRARQETQYFGPGTRLLVL.

With regard to this clonotype: An end of the junction differs from the germline gene, which may be a read error. This chain joins TRBV29-1 and TRBJ2-3; 8 bases are a match to TRBD2. The germline CDR1 and CDR2 sequences are SQVTM and ANQGSEA. The CDR3 loop spans 14 amino acids. The DNA for the CDR3 is TGCAGCGTAGGTAGCGGGAACGGGGCAGATATGCAGTATTTT. It translates to CSVGSGNGADMQYF.

This clonotype was counted ten times or more. This chain connects TRBV6-2 or TRBV6-3 to TRBJ2-7; TRBD1 aligns across 7 bases. V dropped 5 bases and J dropped 6; count of bases not matched to a gene: 1. The germline V gene encodes CDR1 MNHEY and CDR2 SVGEGT. The CDR3 sequence is 11 residues long. Written as DNA, the CDR3 is TGTGCCAGCAGTACAGGGGTCGAGCAGTACTTC. Translated, it gives CASSTGVEQYF.